The rows below give T cell receptor beta chains drawn from one sample of a study of long-term antiretroviral therapy in people with HIV. The protocol was immunoSEQ multiplex PCR, while the TCRdb copy is restricted to in-frame clones and leaves out a portion. This sample has roughly 24,000 clones, with under 90% found just once. This specimen was unsorted PBMCs, taken about 5 years after starting antiretroviral therapy. These receptor sequences come from a man in his forties with HIV. The CDR3 runs from the conserved cysteine through the conserved F or W. Each record gives: J gene, V gene, clone size, D gene, CDR3 protein, CDR3 DNA. The D gene is left open where the match is weak. Clone size is not always given. Where it is, it says once, few, many or a class for expanded clones.

TRBJ1-2	TRBV27	NA	NA	CASSPYGGNYGYTF	TGTGCCAGCAGTCCCTATGGGGGTAACTATGGCTACACCTTC
TRBJ2-3	TRBV6-4	NA	TRBD2	CASSERETDTQYF	TGTGCCAGCAGTGAGCGGGAGACAGATACGCAGTATTTT
TRBJ1-2	TRBV5-4	NA	NA	CASSVVARPF	TGTGCCAGCAGCGTGGTGGCGAGACCCTTC
TRBJ1-3	TRBV5-4	NA	NA	CASSLQDSGNTIYF	TGTGCCAGCAGCTTACAAGACAGTGGAAACACCATATATTTT
TRBJ2-7	TRBV20-1	NA	NA	CSAPLRGSVDF	TGCAGTGCCCCGTTGAGAGGGAGCGTCGACTTC
TRBJ1-5	TRBV7-3	NA	NA	CASMGRDFNQPQHF	TGTGCCAGCATGGGCAGGGACTTCAATCAGCCCCAGCATTTT
TRBJ1-1	TRBV7-2	NA	NA	CASSLGQRMNTEAFF	TGTGCCAGCAGCTTAGGTCAGAGAATGAACACTGAAGCTTTCTTT
TRBJ2-7	TRBV13	NA	NA	CASSLGSTSYEQYF	TGTGCCAGCAGCTTAGGGTCGACATCCTACGAGCAGTACTTC
TRBJ1-2	TRBV6-1	NA	NA	CASGPRGTTYYGYTF	TGTGCCAGCGGCCCCAGGGGAACAACCTACTATGGCTACACCTTC
TRBJ2-2	TRBV2	NA	TRBD2	CASSELAGVGTGELFF	TGTGCCAGCAGTGAACTAGCGGGAGTGGGCACCGGGGAGCTGTTTTTT
TRBJ2-7	TRBV30	NA	TRBD2	CACPRGASGMGKYF	TGTGCCTGCCCTAGAGGGGCTAGCGGGATGGGGAAGTACTTC
TRBJ2-6	TRBV23-1	NA	NA	CASSQSGPSSGANVLTF	TGCGCCAGCAGTCAATCCGGACCGAGCTCTGGGGCCAACGTCCTGACTTTC
TRBJ2-5	TRBV29-1	NA	TRBD2	CSVGAPILALGGETQYF	TGCAGCGTTGGAGCCCCCATTCTAGCCCTCGGGGGGGAGACCCAGTACTTC
TRBJ1-2	TRBV6-6	once	TRBD1	CASSYSGTRGGYTF	TGTGCCAGCAGTTATTCCGGGACCAGGGGGGGCTACACCTTC
TRBJ1-1	TRBV14	NA	NA	CASSQVGGSEAFF	TGTGCCAGCAGCCAAGTGGGGGGCTCTGAAGCTTTCTTT
TRBJ2-7	TRBV27	NA	TRBD2	CASSLMQREVPEQYF	TGTGCCAGCAGTCTAATGCAGCGGGAGGTACCTGAGCAGTACTTC
TRBJ2-3	TRBV19	NA	NA	CASSLRLGLADTQYF	TGTGCCAGTAGTCTCCGACTAGGTCTAGCAGATACGCAGTATTTT
TRBJ2-7	TRBV29-1	NA	NA	CSVEDRTHYEQYF	TGCAGCGTTGAAGATCGGACTCACTACGAGCAGTACTTC
TRBJ2-7	TRBV5-1	NA	NA	CASSFNRANPYEQYF	TGCGCCAGCAGCTTTAACAGGGCGAACCCCTACGAGCAGTACTTC
TRBJ1-2	TRBV18	once	NA	CASSPWPRDGYTF	TGTGCCAGCTCACCCTGGCCGCGTGATGGCTACACCTTC
TRBJ2-7	TRBV5-5	NA	NA	CASSLDLGSAYEQYF	TGTGCCAGCAGCTTGGATCTCGGGAGTGCCTACGAGCAGTACTTC
TRBJ2-2	TRBV19	NA	NA	CASREEHRETGELFF	TGTGCCAGTAGAGAGGAGCACAGGGAAACCGGGGAGCTGTTTTTT
TRBJ1-5	TRBV29-1	NA	NA	CSAGDGIGPQHF	TGCAGCGCCGGGGACGGAATAGGCCCCCAGCATTTT
TRBJ2-3	TRBV28	NA	NA	CASSPTDGTDTQYF	TGTGCCAGCAGTCCGACGGACGGGACAGATACGCAGTATTTT